The rows below give T cell receptor beta chains drawn from one sample of a study of blood T cells in healthy people across ages. TCRdb re-derived calls from the 5' RACE reads in MiXCR, one entry per CDR3 protein. This sample has around 650,000 distinct CDR3 sequences, with less than 45% found just once. The sequenced material came from blood. The receptor source for this set is a man older than 75 in good health. Both conserved end residues are part of each CDR3. Each record gives: J gene, clone size, V gene, D gene, CDR3 protein, CDR3 DNA. The D gene is left open where the match is weak. Clone size is stated in some rows and not others, as once, few, many or a class when expanded.

j_gene: TRBJ1-3; abundance: NA; v_gene: TRBV5-1; d_gene: NA; CDR3aa: CASSPRAGSGNTIYF; CDR3nt: TGCGCCAGCAGCCCAAGAGCAGGGTCCGGAAACACCATATATTTT
j_gene: TRBJ2-7; abundance: NA; v_gene: TRBV29-1; d_gene: NA; CDR3aa: CSVSRGGMSYEQYF; CDR3nt: TGCAGCGTTTCAAGGGGGGGTATGTCCTACGAGCAGTACTTC
j_gene: TRBJ2-3; abundance: many; v_gene: TRBV7-2; d_gene: TRBD1; CDR3aa: CASSPGQGPDTQYF; CDR3nt: TGTGCCAGCAGCCCAGGACAGGGACCAGATACGCAGTATTTT
j_gene: TRBJ2-1; abundance: NA; v_gene: TRBV6-2/TRBV6-3; d_gene: TRBD1; CDR3aa: CASLGARGLETQFF; CDR3nt: TGTGCCAGCCTCGGAGCCAGGGGGCTTGAGACCCAGTTCTTC
j_gene: TRBJ2-5; abundance: NA; v_gene: TRBV7-2; d_gene: TRBD2; CDR3aa: CASSSPGTSGGVGETQYF; CDR3nt: TGTGCCAGCAGCTCACCCGGGACTAGCGGGGGGGTGGGAGAGACCCAGTACTTC
j_gene: TRBJ2-1; abundance: NA; v_gene: TRBV21-1; d_gene: NA; CDR3aa: CASSRPEGSNEQFF; CDR3nt: TGTGCCAGCAGCAGACCAGAGGGGAGCAATGAGCAGTTCTTC
j_gene: TRBJ1-4; abundance: few; v_gene: TRBV5-1; d_gene: TRBD1; CDR3aa: CASSWGQGTNEKLFF; CDR3nt: TGCGCCAGCAGCTGGGGACAGGGTACTAATGAAAAACTGTTTTTT
j_gene: TRBJ2-7; abundance: NA; v_gene: TRBV7-6; d_gene: NA; CDR3aa: CASSLVSGESAYEQYF; CDR3nt: TGTGCCAGCAGCTTAGTTTCCGGAGAATCAGCCTACGAGCAGTACTTC
j_gene: TRBJ2-1; abundance: few; v_gene: TRBV14; d_gene: NA; CDR3aa: CASSPRSDVNNEQFF; CDR3nt: TGTGCCAGCAGCCCTCGTTCAGACGTTAACAATGAGCAGTTCTTC
j_gene: TRBJ2-7; abundance: few; v_gene: TRBV7-2; d_gene: TRBD1; CDR3aa: CASSRNRGLGEQYF; CDR3nt: TGTGCCAGCAGCCGCAACAGGGGATTGGGCGAGCAGTACTTC
j_gene: TRBJ2-7; abundance: few; v_gene: TRBV7-9; d_gene: TRBD2; CDR3aa: CASSSGTSGINEQYF; CDR3nt: TGTGCCAGCAGCTCAGGGACTAGCGGGATTAATGAGCAGTACTTC
j_gene: TRBJ2-5; abundance: many; v_gene: TRBV20-1; d_gene: NA; CDR3aa: CSARDRVAWQETQYF; CDR3nt: TGCAGTGCTAGAGATCGAGTAGCGTGGCAAGAGACCCAGTACTTC
j_gene: TRBJ1-1; abundance: once; v_gene: TRBV20-1; d_gene: TRBD1; CDR3aa: CSAVYRGQATEAFF; CDR3nt: TGCAGTGCTGTCTACAGGGGGCAGGCCACTGAAGCTTTCTTT
j_gene: TRBJ2-5; abundance: NA; v_gene: TRBV7-9; d_gene: NA; CDR3aa: CASSLPAVVFGETQYF; CDR3nt: TGTGCCAGCAGCTTACCAGCGGTGGTCTTTGGAGAGACCCAGTACTTC
j_gene: TRBJ2-1; abundance: NA; v_gene: TRBV21-1; d_gene: NA; CDR3aa: CASSIPNNEQFF; CDR3nt: TGTGCCAGCAGCATACCCAACAATGAGCAGTTCTTC
j_gene: TRBJ2-3; abundance: few; v_gene: TRBV11-2; d_gene: TRBD2; CDR3aa: CASSNLAGGSSTDTQYF; CDR3nt: TGTGCCAGCAGCAACCTAGCGGGGGGGTCTAGCACAGATACGCAGTATTTT
j_gene: TRBJ1-5; abundance: NA; v_gene: TRBV6-1; d_gene: NA; CDR3aa: CATDLGASSNQPQHF; CDR3nt: TGTGCCACCGACCTCGGGGCAAGTAGCAATCAGCCCCAGCATTTT
j_gene: TRBJ2-5; abundance: few; v_gene: TRBV7-2; d_gene: NA; CDR3aa: CASSPGGTQETQYF; CDR3nt: TGTGCCAGCAGCCCCGGCGGGACCCAAGAGACCCAGTACTTC
j_gene: TRBJ2-7; abundance: once; v_gene: TRBV7-8; d_gene: NA; CDR3aa: CASSLELLLGYEQYF; CDR3nt: TGTGCCAGCAGCTTAGAGTTGCTGCTAGGCTACGAGCAGTACTTC
j_gene: TRBJ2-1; abundance: few; v_gene: TRBV2; d_gene: NA; CDR3aa: CASSEVQGEGWFF; CDR3nt: TGTGCCAGCAGTGAAGTTCAGGGGGAGGGTTGGTTCTTC
j_gene: TRBJ2-4; abundance: NA; v_gene: TRBV11-2; d_gene: TRBD1; CDR3aa: CASSFRALRQGSAENIQYF; CDR3nt: TGTGCCAGCAGCTTTCGGGCGCTAAGACAGGGCTCGGCTGAAAACATTCAGTACTTC
j_gene: TRBJ2-1; abundance: NA; v_gene: TRBV7-3; d_gene: TRBD2; CDR3aa: CASSKASGQNEQFF; CDR3nt: TGTGCCAGCAGCAAAGCTAGCGGGCAAAATGAGCAGTTCTTC
j_gene: TRBJ1-4; abundance: NA; v_gene: TRBV5-5; d_gene: TRBD1; CDR3aa: CYSLDRGHRGEKLFF; CDR3nt: TGTTATTCCCTGGACAGGGGACATCGCGGGGAAAAACTGTTTTTT
j_gene: TRBJ1-4; abundance: few; v_gene: TRBV5-5; d_gene: TRBD1; CDR3aa: CASSLAAAWDRWTEKLFF; CDR3nt: TGTGCCAGCAGCTTGGCCGCGGCTTGGGACAGATGGACGGAAAAACTGTTTTTT
j_gene: TRBJ2-1; abundance: few; v_gene: TRBV27; d_gene: NA; CDR3aa: CASSLLTTRSYNEQFF; CDR3nt: TGTGCCAGCAGTTTATTAACTACTCGCTCCTACAATGAGCAGTTCTTC
j_gene: TRBJ1-2; abundance: few; v_gene: TRBV4-3; d_gene: NA; CDR3aa: CASSQEAGTGYTF; CDR3nt: TGCGCCAGCAGCCAAGAGGCAGGGACTGGCTACACCTTC
j_gene: TRBJ1-1; abundance: NA; v_gene: TRBV6-6; d_gene: NA; CDR3aa: CASSYFGALASEAFF; CDR3nt: TGTGCCAGCAGTTATTTCGGGGCTCTCGCTTCTGAAGCTTTCTTT
j_gene: TRBJ1-1; abundance: NA; v_gene: TRBV7-3; d_gene: TRBD1; CDR3aa: CASSPGSGGSEAFF; CDR3nt: TGTGCCAGCAGCCCGGGGTCAGGGGGGTCTGAAGCTTTCTTT
j_gene: TRBJ2-7; abundance: NA; v_gene: TRBV10-2; d_gene: NA; CDR3aa: CASRREDGRVYEQYF; CDR3nt: TGCGCCAGCCGAAGAGAGGATGGCAGGGTCTACGAGCAGTACTTC